This T cell receptor (beta chain) is from a study of cytotoxic CD8 clonotypes in ibrutinib-treated CLL. Study details: Responses comprised around 24 partial and 2 complete; at median around 70 months, approximately 14 remained remitted and approximately twelve progressed. General study points: Sampling of sustained-remission and progressing patients occurred at differing times.

The method was immunoSEQ multiplex PCR; TCRdb's version includes in-frame clones alone and lacks a portion of them. This repertoire shows about 49,000 clones, roughly 50% found once; its top ten account for approximately 29%. As regards this clone: Its cognate antigen is unknown.

Trimming took 5 bases from V and 2 from J, leaving 7 bases between them. The CDR3 length is 13 residues. CDR1 is SGHNT, CDR2 YYREEE, per germline (reference sequence). The chain has TRBV5-4 and TRBJ2-2; D not certain. Sequences were derived from PBMCs, sampled after 12 months of ibrutinib treatment. The sequence was collected from a human donor with chronic lymphocytic leukemia. Written as DNA, the CDR3 is TGTGCCAGCAGACGCACTAACACCGGGGAGCTGTTTTTT. Translation gives CASRRTNTGELFF.